Sequencing of this TCR beta chain was carried out in a study of beta chain features in type 1 diabetes. Study-wide background: The patients were much like the healthy donors in age, gender and cell yields. Overall study findings and caveats: The similarity of naive, central memory and Treg TCRB repertoires appeared greater among patients than among healthy donors.

V lost 2 bases, J lost 5 bases, and 18 bases lay in between. Germline V gene data show CDR1 as MGHRA and CDR2 as YSYEKL. This CDR3 is 16 amino acids long. Investigators reverse transcribed all isolated RNA, so they sequenced expressed TCRB transcripts. There were approximately 3.5 million reads on average in the naive, central memory and regulatory T cell samples. Profiled with immunoSEQ multiplex PCR; TCRdb holds only in-frame clones, not every one. The sample contains 130,000 to 150,000 clones, around 7% of which appear only once. This clone appeared many times. Its specificity is unknown. A single heparinised blood sample, averaging roughly 0.11 L, was obtained per donor.

The TCR sequence derives from a woman aged 25 to 39 in good health. This chain uses TRBV4-1 with TRBJ1-1, with TRBD1 as a possible D gene (5 bases). Sequences were obtained from central memory CD4+ T cells from blood. The CDR3 DNA reads TGCGCCAGCAGCCAACTCCTTCTGACAGATGAGACTGAAGCTTTCTTT. Its translation: CASSQLLLTDETEAFF.